These T cell receptor beta chains were read from a single sample in a study of technical replicates of blood from several donors. Profiled with immunoSEQ multiplex PCR; TCRdb holds only in-frame clones, not every one. This table holds about 97,000 clones, less than 95% found once. The sample comprised T cells isolated from PBMCs. These receptors came from a human donor in good health. CDR3s include the opening cysteine and the closing phenylalanine or tryptophan. D genes are given only for firm matches. The size entry is marked missing in some rows and otherwise reads once, few, many or a size class.

.	TRBV19	TRBD2	TRBJ2-1	TGTGCCAGTACCCCATTAGGGGAGGGTACGAAAGGGGATGAGCAGTTCTTC	CASTPLGEGTKGDEQFF
.	TRBV7-8	TRBD2	TRBJ2-3	TGTGCCAGCAGCTTAGAGACGACTAGCGGGAGAGTCGGCACAGATACGCAGTATTTT	CASSLETTSGRVGTDTQYF
.	TRBV6-5	.	TRBJ2-7	TGTGCCAGCAGTTACGCGGAATCCCCCTACGAGCAGTACTTC	CASSYAESPYEQYF
.	TRBV27	.	TRBJ2-1	TGTGCCAGCAGTTTATCGAGGCTCAGCTCCTACAATGAGCAGTTCTTC	CASSLSRLSSYNEQFF
.	TRBV6-6	.	TRBJ2-7	TGTCCCCTCTTAGCTTTTTACGAGCAGTACTTC	CPLLAFYEQYF
once	TRBV5-1	.	TRBJ2-1	TGCGCCAGCAGCTTGAGGAGCAATGAGCAGTTCTTC	CASSLRSNEQFF
.	TRBV9	.	TRBJ2-5	TGTGCCAGCAGCGTAGCCTATGCAAACGGAGAGACCCAGTACTTC	CASSVAYANGETQYF
.	TRBV7-9	.	TRBJ1-4	TGTGCCAGCAGCCCAGACAGCGTTAATGAAAAACTGTTTTTT	CASSPDSVNEKLFF
.	TRBV5-5	.	TRBJ1-4	TGTGCCAGCAGCTCTTGGCTGTACCAGGAGGGGATTTTT	CASSSWLYQEGIF
.	TRBV5-1	TRBD1	TRBJ2-7	TGCGCCAGCAGCTTTTATGTCGGACAGGGAAATTTTGGCGAGCAGTACTTC	CASSFYVGQGNFGEQYF
.	TRBV19	.	TRBJ2-1	TGTGCCAGTAATAATGGAGCCGGGGGCAATGAGCAGTTCTTC	CASNNGAGGNEQFF
once	TRBV4-3	TRBD2	TRBJ2-7	TGCGCCAGCAGCCAGGGACTAGCGGGCACCTACGAGCAGTACTTC	CASSQGLAGTYEQYF
.	TRBV5-6	.	TRBJ2-7	TGTGCCAGCAGCCCTATTCACGGGAGCGAGTCCTACGAGCAGTACTTC	CASSPIHGSESYEQYF
.	TRBV9	TRBD1	TRBJ1-2	TGTGCCAGCAGCGAAGGACAGGGTGGCTACACCTTC	CASSEGQGGYTF
.	TRBV7-3	.	TRBJ2-7	TGTGCCAGCAGCATTGTCCCAGGGGAATACGAGCAGTACTTC	CASSIVPGEYEQYF
.	TRBV2	TRBD1	TRBJ2-1	TGTGCCAGCAGTGAAGTTTATGTGGGACAGGGGTTTAGTGGATACAATGAGCAGTTCTTC	CASSEVYVGQGFSGYNEQFF
.	TRBV10-3	TRBD1	TRBJ2-6	TGTGCCGTCGGGACAGGGGTTTCAGGGGCCAACGTCCTGACTTTC	CAVGTGVSGANVLTF
.	TRBV27	.	TRBJ2-3	TGTGCCAGCAGTCCCACGGGACATACTCGTACAGATACGCAGTATTTT	CASSPTGHTRTDTQYF
.	TRBV5-1	TRBD2	TRBJ2-5	TGCGCCAGCAGCTCAAGAACTAGCGGGGTAGATAGAGAGACCCAGTACTTC	CASSSRTSGVDRETQYF
.	TRBV4-3	.	TRBJ2-1	TGCGCCAGCAGCCATTCTACCCTGGGCACTTACCAAAATGAGCAGTTCTTC	CASSHSTLGTYQNEQFF
.	TRBV11-3	.	TRBJ1-1	TGTGCCAGCAGCTTGGGGCCGAACACTGAAGCTTTCTTT	CASSLGPNTEAFF
.	TRBV6-5	.	TRBJ1-2	TGTGCCAGCAGCCAGGCGCGGGAGCACTATGGCTACACCTTC	CASSQAREHYGYTF
.	TRBV28	.	TRBJ1-1	TGTGCCAGCACCCCTGGAGGCCAAGCTTTCTTT	CASTPGGQAFF
.	TRBV14	.	TRBJ1-1	TGTGCCAGCAGCCTGGTTCGGTTGAACACTGAAGCTTTCTTT	CASSLVRLNTEAFF
.	TRBV30	.	TRBJ2-4	TGTGCCTGGAGTGTATCAGTTCTAGCCAAAAACATTCAGTACTTC	CAWSVSVLAKNIQYF
few	TRBV19	.	TRBJ2-2	TGTGCCAGTAGTGGGACTCCAAGAGGCACCGGGGAGCTGTTTTTT	CASSGTPRGTGELFF
.	TRBV2	TRBD1	TRBJ2-1	TGTGCCAGCAGGGAGACAGGGATTGAGCAGTTCTTC	CASRETGIEQFF
.	TRBV6-5	TRBD1	TRBJ1-1	TGTGCCAGCAGTTACCATAAGACAGGGGGCGCCCCTGAAGCTTTCTTT	CASSYHKTGGAPEAFF
.	TRBV4-2	TRBD1	TRBJ1-2	TGTGCCAGCAGCCAAGATAAGACAGGGGAAGGCTACACCTTC	CASSQDKTGEGYTF
.	TRBV27	.	TRBJ2-1	TGTGCCAGCAGTTTAGCGCAGGGTGTCAATGAGCAGTTCTTC	CASSLAQGVNEQFF
.	TRBV5-5	TRBD2	TRBJ2-7	TGTGCCAGCAGCTTGGGACAGGTCTTTTTTAGCGGGAGGTCCGGGTACGAGCAGTACTTC	CASSLGQVFFSGRSGYEQYF
.	TRBV11-2	.	TRBJ2-7	TGTGCCAGCAGCTTGAAGGGACTGGCGGCCTACGAGCAGTACTTC	CASSLKGLAAYEQYF
.	TRBV5-1	.	TRBJ1-2	TGCGCCAGCAGCTTGATTGTTGGACAGAACTATGGCTACACCTTC	CASSLIVGQNYGYTF
.	TRBV27	.	TRBJ2-1	TGTGCCAGCAGTTTCACGGCGGGACGCTCCTACAATGAGCAGTTCTTC	CASSFTAGRSYNEQFF